The rows below give T cell receptor beta chains drawn from one sample of a study of immune cell composition in non-small cell lung cancer. The table came from immunoSEQ multiplex PCR; TCRdb's copy has only in-frame clones and leaves some out. The sample comprises several thousand clones, 76% of which are singletons, and approximately 10% rests with the top ten. The sample taken for sequencing was lung tumor tissue. Receptors originate from a human donor with non-small cell lung cancer. CDR3s include the opening cysteine and the closing phenylalanine or tryptophan. D genes are given only for firm matches. Part of the rows lack a size; the others show once, few, many or a class for expanded clones.

size: -
D: TRBD2
V: TRBV27
J: TRBJ2-7
CDR3: CASTPGLAGGYEQYF
DNA: TGTGCCAGCACACCAGGACTAGCGGGGGGTTACGAGCAGTACTTC

size: -
D: TRBD2
V: TRBV5-1
J: TRBJ2-5
CDR3: CASSLYRDRGGETQYF
DNA: TGCGCCAGCAGCTTATACCGGGACCGCGGGGGGGAGACCCAGTACTTC

size: -
D: TRBD2
V: TRBV5-8
J: TRBJ2-7
CDR3: CASSPGGSPYEQYF
DNA: TGTGCCAGCAGCCCGGGGGGGTCCCCCTACGAGCAGTACTTC

size: -
D: TRBD2
V: TRBV19
J: TRBJ2-1
CDR3: CASSISGVSYNEQFF
DNA: TGTGCCAGTAGTATTAGCGGGGTCTCCTACAATGAGCAGTTCTTC

size: -
D: -
V: TRBV7-9
J: TRBJ2-7
CDR3: CASSLADSASYEQYF
DNA: TGTGCCAGCAGCTTGGCAGACAGTGCCTCCTACGAGCAGTACTTC

size: -
D: TRBD2
V: TRBV13
J: TRBJ2-5
CDR3: CASSTPGLEGGETQYF
DNA: TGTGCCAGCAGCACGCCGGGACTAGAGGGGGGCGAGACCCAGTACTTC

size: -
D: TRBD2
V: TRBV7-2
J: TRBJ2-2
CDR3: CASSLVGGGATGELFF
DNA: TGTGCCAGCAGCTTAGTCGGCGGGGGGGCTACCGGGGAGCTGTTTTTT

size: -
D: -
V: TRBV21-1
J: TRBJ2-3
CDR3: CASSKGQGLTDTQYF
DNA: TGTGCCAGCAGCAAGGGACAGGGGCTCACAGATACGCAGTATTTT

size: -
D: TRBD1
V: TRBV7-2
J: TRBJ1-2
CDR3: CASSLKGAGGYTF
DNA: TGTGCCAGCAGCTTAAAGGGGGCGGGTGGCTACACCTTC

size: -
D: TRBD1
V: TRBV5-6
J: TRBJ2-5
CDR3: CASSLGTVKYQETQYF
DNA: TGTGCCAGCAGCCTCGGGACAGTGAAGTACCAAGAGACCCAGTACTTC

size: -
D: -
V: TRBV7-2
J: TRBJ1-4
CDR3: CASSTGHREKLFF
DNA: TGTGCCAGCAGCACAGGGCATCGGGAAAAACTGTTTTTT

size: -
D: TRBD1
V: TRBV29-1
J: TRBJ2-6
CDR3: CSVEGKGALGANVLTF
DNA: TGCAGCGTTGAAGGGAAGGGGGCGCTTGGGGCCAACGTCCTGACTTTC

size: -
D: -
V: TRBV7-2
J: TRBJ2-2
CDR3: CASILGQADYGELFF
DNA: TGTGCCAGCATCCTGGGGCAAGCGGACTACGGGGAGCTGTTTTTT

size: -
D: -
V: TRBV5-1
J: TRBJ2-1
CDR3: CASSLGHSYNEQFF
DNA: TGCGCCAGCAGCTTGGGACACTCCTACAATGAGCAGTTCTTC

size: -
D: -
V: TRBV10-3
J: TRBJ2-3
CDR3: CAIGNRTTDTQYF
DNA: TGTGCCATCGGCAACAGAACCACAGATACGCAGTATTTT

size: -
D: -
V: TRBV7-8
J: TRBJ2-3
CDR3: CASSPLEMGTQYF
DNA: TGTGCCAGCAGCCCACTTGAGATGGGCACGCAGTATTTT

size: -
D: TRBD2
V: TRBV7-7
J: TRBJ2-5
CDR3: CASSLTSGSETQYF
DNA: TGTGCTAGCAGCTTGACTAGCGGGAGTGAGACCCAGTACTTC

size: once
D: TRBD2
V: TRBV5-6
J: TRBJ2-5
CDR3: CASSRDYGETQYF
DNA: TGTGCCAGCAGCAGGGACTACGGAGAGACCCAGTACTTC

size: large
D: TRBD1
V: TRBV2
J: TRBJ2-2
CDR3: CASNTGQGAGELFF
DNA: TGTGCCAGCAATACGGGACAGGGTGCCGGGGAGCTGTTTTTT

size: -
D: -
V: TRBV6-1
J: TRBJ2-7
CDR3: CASSELVGSFYEQYF
DNA: TGTGCCAGCAGTGAACTTGTCGGGAGTTTCTACGAGCAGTACTTC

size: -
D: TRBD2
V: TRBV28
J: TRBJ2-1
CDR3: CASTLGLAGLSYNEQFF
DNA: TGTGCCAGCACCCTGGGACTAGCGGGGCTTTCCTACAATGAGCAGTTCTTC

size: -
D: TRBD2
V: TRBV27
J: TRBJ2-6
CDR3: CASSPWTSDSGANVLTF
DNA: TGTGCCAGCAGTCCATGGACTAGCGACTCTGGGGCCAACGTCCTGACTTTC

size: -
D: -
V: TRBV19
J: TRBJ1-1
CDR3: CASSVKQGVTEAFF
DNA: TGTGCCAGTAGTGTTAAACAGGGTGTCACTGAAGCTTTCTTT

size: -
D: -
V: TRBV15
J: TRBJ2-5
CDR3: CATSRGYGGFQETQYF
DNA: TGTGCCACCAGCAGAGGTTACGGAGGTTTTCAAGAGACCCAGTACTTC

size: few
D: -
V: TRBV11-2
J: TRBJ1-2
CDR3: CASSLDAGGRYGYTF
DNA: TGTGCCAGCAGCTTAGATGCAGGCGGGAGATATGGCTACACCTTC

size: -
D: TRBD1
V: TRBV7-8
J: TRBJ1-1
CDR3: CASSPGQGSTEAFF
DNA: TGTGCCAGCAGCCCCGGACAGGGGTCCACTGAAGCTTTCTTT

size: once
D: -
V: TRBV30
J: TRBJ2-4
CDR3: CAWSVRARDIQYF
DNA: TGTGCCTGGAGTGTTAGAGCGAGGGACATTCAGTACTTC

size: -
D: TRBD2
V: TRBV7-2
J: TRBJ2-1
CDR3: CASSLGAGGQNEQFF
DNA: TGTGCCAGCAGCTTAGGAGCGGGGGGGCAAAATGAGCAGTTCTTC

size: once
D: TRBD2
V: TRBV18
J: TRBJ2-2
CDR3: CASSSPGLAGGPNTGELFF
DNA: TGTGCCAGCTCTTCTCCGGGACTAGCGGGAGGGCCGAACACCGGGGAGCTGTTTTTT

size: -
D: -
V: TRBV9
J: TRBJ1-2
CDR3: CASSVGLTASGYTF
DNA: TGTGCCAGCAGCGTAGGATTGACGGCTAGTGGCTACACCTTC

size: few
D: -
V: TRBV4-1
J: TRBJ2-1
CDR3: CASSPVWRDRRGGSSYNEQFF
DNA: TGCGCCAGCAGCCCTGTGTGGAGGGACAGACGGGGGGGTAGCTCCTACAATGAGCAGTTCTTC

size: -
D: -
V: TRBV27
J: TRBJ2-3
CDR3: CASSFVGVGDTQYF
DNA: TGTGCCAGCAGTTTCGTGGGAGTTGGAGATACGCAGTATTTT

size: -
D: TRBD1
V: TRBV6-6
J: TRBJ1-4
CDR3: CASRLTGVGEKLFF
DNA: TGTGCCAGCAGGCTTACAGGGGTGGGGGAAAAACTGTTTTTT

size: -
D: -
V: TRBV30
J: TRBJ2-5
CDR3: CAWSVRTRETQYF
DNA: TGTGCCTGGAGTGTAAGGACAAGGGAGACCCAGTACTTC

size: -
D: -
V: TRBV30
J: TRBJ2-5
CDR3: CAWSVRQRETQYF
DNA: TGTGCCTGGAGTGTAAGGCAGCGAGAGACCCAGTACTTC